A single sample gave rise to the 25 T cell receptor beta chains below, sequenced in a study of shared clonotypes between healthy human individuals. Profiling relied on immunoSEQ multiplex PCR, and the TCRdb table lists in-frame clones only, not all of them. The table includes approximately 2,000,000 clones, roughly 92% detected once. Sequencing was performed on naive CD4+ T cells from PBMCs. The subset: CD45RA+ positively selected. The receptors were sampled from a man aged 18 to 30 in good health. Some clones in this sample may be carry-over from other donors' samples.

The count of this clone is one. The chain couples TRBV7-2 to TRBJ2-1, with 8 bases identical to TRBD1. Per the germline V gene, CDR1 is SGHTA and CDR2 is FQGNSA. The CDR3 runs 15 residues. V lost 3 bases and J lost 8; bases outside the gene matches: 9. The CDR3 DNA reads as TGTGCCAGCAGCTTCGGACAGGGAGTACGGGATGAGCAGTTCTTC. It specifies CASSFGQGVRDEQFF.

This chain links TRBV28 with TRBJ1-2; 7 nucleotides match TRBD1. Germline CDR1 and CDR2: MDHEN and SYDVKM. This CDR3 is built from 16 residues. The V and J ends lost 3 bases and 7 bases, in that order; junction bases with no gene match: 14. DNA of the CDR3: TGTGCCAGCAGTTTGGGGACAGCAACAACCGCTGGTGGCTACACCTTC. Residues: CASSLGTATTAGGYTF.

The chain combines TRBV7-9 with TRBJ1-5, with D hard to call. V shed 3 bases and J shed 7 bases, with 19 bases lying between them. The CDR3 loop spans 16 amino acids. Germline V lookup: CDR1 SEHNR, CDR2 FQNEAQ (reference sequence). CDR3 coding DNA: TGTGCCAGCAGCTTTATCGGGCCTCGCGTCGGGCAGCCCCAGCATTTT. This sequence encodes CASSFIGPRVGQPQHF.

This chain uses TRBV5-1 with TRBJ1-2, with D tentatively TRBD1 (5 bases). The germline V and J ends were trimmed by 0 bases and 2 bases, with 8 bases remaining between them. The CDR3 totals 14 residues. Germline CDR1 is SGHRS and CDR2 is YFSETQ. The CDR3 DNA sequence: TGCGCCAGCAGCTTGGTGGGGCCCAACTATGGCTACACCTTC. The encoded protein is CASSLVGPNYGYTF.

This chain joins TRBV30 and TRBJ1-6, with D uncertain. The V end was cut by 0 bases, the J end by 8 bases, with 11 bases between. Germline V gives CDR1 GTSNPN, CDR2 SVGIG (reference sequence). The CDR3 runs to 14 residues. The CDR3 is CAWSVVPQHSPLHF. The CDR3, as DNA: TGTGCCTGGAGTGTGGTCCCACAGCATTCACCCCTCCACTTT. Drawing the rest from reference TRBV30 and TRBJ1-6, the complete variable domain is SQTIHQWPATLVQPVGSPLSLECTVEGTSNPNLYWYRQAAGRGLQLLFYSVGIGQISSEVPQNLSASRPQDRQFILSSKKLLLSDSGFYLCAWSVVPQHSPLHFGNGTRLTVT.

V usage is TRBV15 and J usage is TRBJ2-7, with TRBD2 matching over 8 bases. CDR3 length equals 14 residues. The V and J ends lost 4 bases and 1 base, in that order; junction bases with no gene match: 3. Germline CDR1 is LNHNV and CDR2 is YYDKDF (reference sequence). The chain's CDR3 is CATSIQRESYEQYF. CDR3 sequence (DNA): TGTGCCACCAGCATCCAGCGGGAGTCCTACGAGCAGTACTTC.

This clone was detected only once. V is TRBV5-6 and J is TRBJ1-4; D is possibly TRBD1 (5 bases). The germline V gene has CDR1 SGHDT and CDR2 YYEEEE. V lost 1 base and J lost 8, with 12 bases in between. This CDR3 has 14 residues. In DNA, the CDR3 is TGTGCCAGCAGCTTGCGAGGGGACGAAGAAAAACTGTTTTTT. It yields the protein CASSLRGDEEKLFF.

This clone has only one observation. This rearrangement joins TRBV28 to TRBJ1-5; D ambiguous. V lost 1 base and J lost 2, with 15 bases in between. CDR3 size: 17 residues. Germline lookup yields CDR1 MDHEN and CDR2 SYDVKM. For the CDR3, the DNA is TGTGCCAGCAGTTTATTGGAGGGTGGCAAGGGCAATCAGCCCCAGCATTTT. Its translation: CASSLLEGGKGNQPQHF.

CDR3 protein: CASSWAMRGEQFF. The CDR3 DNA reads as TGCGCCAGCAGCTGGGCGATGAGGGGGGAGCAGTTCTTC. This chain joins TRBV5-1 and TRBJ2-1; a weak D match, TRBD1 (6 bases). V lost 3 bases, J lost 10 bases, and 14 bases lay in between. In germline, CDR1 is SGHRS, CDR2 YFSETQ. This CDR3 region has 13 residues. Together with reference TRBV5-1 and TRBJ2-1, the CDR3 gives the full variable domain: KAGVTQTPRYLIKTRGQQVTLSCSPISGHRSVSWYQQTPGQGLQFLFEYFSETQRNKGNFPGRFSGRQFSNSRSEMNVSTLELGDSALYLCASSWAMRGEQFFGPGTRLTVL.

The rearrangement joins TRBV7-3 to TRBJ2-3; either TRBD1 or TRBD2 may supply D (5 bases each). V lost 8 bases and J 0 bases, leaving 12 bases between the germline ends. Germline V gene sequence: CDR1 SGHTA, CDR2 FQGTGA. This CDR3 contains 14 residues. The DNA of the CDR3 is TGTGCCAGCGCGAGGGGTCCTAGCACAGATACGCAGTATTTT. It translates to CASARGPSTDTQYF.

The CDR3 DNA follows: TGTGCCAGCAAACATCCCCAACCCGGGGAGCTGTTTTTT. It encodes CASKHPQPGELFF. The chain carries TRBV2 and TRBJ2-2; D ambiguous. V lost 7 bases, J lost 6 bases, and 12 bases lay in between. The CDR3 contains 13 residues. Germline CDR1 SNHLY, CDR2 FYNNEI.

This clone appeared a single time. CDR3: CASSLDPQGGTQYF. For the CDR3, the DNA is TGTGCCAGCAGCTTAGACCCACAGGGGGGGACCCAGTACTTC. The rearrangement uses TRBV11-3 and TRBJ2-5; TRBD1 matches at 8 bases. The germline V gene has CDR1 SGHNT and CDR2 YENEEA. Losses at the gene ends were 0 bases for V and 7 bases for J; bases not matched to a gene: 4. CDR3 length: 14 amino acids.

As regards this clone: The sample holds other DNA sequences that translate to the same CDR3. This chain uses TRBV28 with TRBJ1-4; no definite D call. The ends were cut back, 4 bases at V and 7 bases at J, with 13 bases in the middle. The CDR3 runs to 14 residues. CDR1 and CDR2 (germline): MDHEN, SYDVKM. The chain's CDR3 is CASSSGARSEKLFF. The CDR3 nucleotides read TGTGCCAGCAGTTCGGGCGCGCGGAGTGAAAAACTGTTTTTT.

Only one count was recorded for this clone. In nucleotides, the CDR3 is TGTGCCAGCAGCTTAGTGCTAGCGGAGTACACCGGGGAGCTGTTTTTT. Its translation: CASSLVLAEYTGELFF. This rearrangement joins TRBV11-2 to TRBJ2-2, with TRBD2 matching 7 bases. There are 16 residues in the CDR3. V trimming: 1 base; J trimming: 3 bases; junction bases outside the gene matches: 5. CDR1 is SGHAT and CDR2 is FQNNGV in the germline V gene.

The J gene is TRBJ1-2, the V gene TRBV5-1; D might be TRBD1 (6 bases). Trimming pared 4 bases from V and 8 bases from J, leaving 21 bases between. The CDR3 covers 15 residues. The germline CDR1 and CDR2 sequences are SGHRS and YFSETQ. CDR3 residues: CASSTAGRGSGGYTF. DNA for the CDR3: TGCGCCAGCAGCACGGCGGGCAGGGGATCTGGAGGCTACACCTTC.

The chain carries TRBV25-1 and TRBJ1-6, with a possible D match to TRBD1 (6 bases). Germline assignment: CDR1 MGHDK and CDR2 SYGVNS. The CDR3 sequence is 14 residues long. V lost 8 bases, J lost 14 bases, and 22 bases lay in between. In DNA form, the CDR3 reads TGTGCCAGCTCCAGGACAGACATTAATAGGGCCCTCCACTTT. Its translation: CASSRTDINRALHF.

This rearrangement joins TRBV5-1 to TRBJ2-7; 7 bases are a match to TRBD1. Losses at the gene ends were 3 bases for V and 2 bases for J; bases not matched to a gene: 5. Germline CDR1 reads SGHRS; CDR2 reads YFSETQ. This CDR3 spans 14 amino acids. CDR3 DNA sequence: TGCGCCAGCAGCTCCCCGGGACAGACCTACGAGCAGTACTTC. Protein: CASSSPGQTYEQYF. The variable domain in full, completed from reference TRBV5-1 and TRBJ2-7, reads KAGVTQTPRYLIKTRGQQVTLSCSPISGHRSVSWYQQTPGQGLQFLFEYFSETQRNKGNFPGRFSGRQFSNSRSEMNVSTLELGDSALYLCASSSPGQTYEQYFGPGTRLTVT.

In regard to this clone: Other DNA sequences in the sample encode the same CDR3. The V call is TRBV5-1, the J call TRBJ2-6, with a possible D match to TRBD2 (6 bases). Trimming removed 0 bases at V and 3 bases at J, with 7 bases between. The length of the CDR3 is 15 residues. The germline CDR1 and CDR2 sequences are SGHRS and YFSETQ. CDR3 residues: CASSLAGGGANVLTF. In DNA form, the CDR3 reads TGCGCCAGCAGCTTGGCCGGGGGTGGGGCCAACGTCCTGACTTTC.

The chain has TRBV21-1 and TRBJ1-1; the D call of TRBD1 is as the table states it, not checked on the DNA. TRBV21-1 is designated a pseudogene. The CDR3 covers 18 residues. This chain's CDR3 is CASSKAPRDRGTYTEAFF. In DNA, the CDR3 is TGTGCCAGCAGCAAAGCGCCGAGGGACAGGGGAACTTACACTGAAGCTTTCTTT.

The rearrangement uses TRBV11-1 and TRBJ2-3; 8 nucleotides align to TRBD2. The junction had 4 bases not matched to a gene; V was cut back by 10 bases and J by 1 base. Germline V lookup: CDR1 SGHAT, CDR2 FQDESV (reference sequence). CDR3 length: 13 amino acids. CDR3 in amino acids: CAILTSGTDTQYF. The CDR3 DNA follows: TGTGCCATCCTGACTAGCGGCACAGATACGCAGTATTTT.

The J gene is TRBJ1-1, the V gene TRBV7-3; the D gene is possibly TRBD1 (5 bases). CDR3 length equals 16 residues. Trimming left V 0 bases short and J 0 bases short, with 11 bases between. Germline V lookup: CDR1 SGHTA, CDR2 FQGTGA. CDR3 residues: CASSLTQAGMNTEAFF. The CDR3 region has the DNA TGTGCCAGCAGCTTAACGCAGGCAGGGATGAACACTGAAGCTTTCTTT.

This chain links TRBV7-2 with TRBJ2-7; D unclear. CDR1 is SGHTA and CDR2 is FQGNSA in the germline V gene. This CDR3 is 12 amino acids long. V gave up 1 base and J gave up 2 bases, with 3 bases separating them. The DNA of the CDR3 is TGTGCCAGCAGCTTAGACACCTACGAGCAGTACTTC. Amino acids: CASSLDTYEQYF.

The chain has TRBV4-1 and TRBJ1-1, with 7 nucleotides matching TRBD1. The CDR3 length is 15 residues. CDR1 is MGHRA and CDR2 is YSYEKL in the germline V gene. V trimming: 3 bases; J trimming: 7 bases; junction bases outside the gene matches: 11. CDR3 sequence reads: CASSHGYWQGGEAFF. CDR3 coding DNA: TGCGCCAGCAGCCATGGTTACTGGCAGGGGGGTGAAGCTTTCTTT.

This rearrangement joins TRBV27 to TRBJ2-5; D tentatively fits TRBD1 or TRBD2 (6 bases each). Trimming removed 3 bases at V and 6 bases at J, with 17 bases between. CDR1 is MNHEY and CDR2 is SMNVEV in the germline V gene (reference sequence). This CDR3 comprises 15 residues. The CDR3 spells CASSFLSGAGQTQYF. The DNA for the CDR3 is TGTGCCAGCAGTTTTTTATCGGGGGCTGGTCAGACCCAGTACTTC.

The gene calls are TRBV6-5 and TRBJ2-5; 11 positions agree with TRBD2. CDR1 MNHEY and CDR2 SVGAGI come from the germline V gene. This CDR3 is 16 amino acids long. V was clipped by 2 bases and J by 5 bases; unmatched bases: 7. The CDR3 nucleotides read TGTGCCAGCAGTTACCCTGGGACTAGCGGCGGGGAGACCCAGTACTTC. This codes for CASSYPGTSGGETQYF.